This T cell receptor (beta chain) was sequenced in a study of sequential checkpoint blockade in melanoma. As to treatment: randomized to nivolumab then ipilimumab (arm A) or the reverse (arm B). This clone occurred a few times. This table comes from immunoSEQ multiplex PCR, and its TCRdb copy is limited to in-frame clones, with some not included. The profile shows some 6,200 clones, about 25% of them singletons. Germline V lookup: CDR1 MNHGY, CDR2 SAAAGT. V lost 8 bases, J lost 5 bases, and 12 bases stayed unmatched. This CDR3 contains 15 residues. The clonotype originates from a human donor with melanoma. The starting material was tumor tissue (inferred from file names), obtained from a patient given nivolumab and ipilimumab in sequence. The J gene is TRBJ2-5, the V gene TRBV6-8, with 9 bases identical to TRBD2. This CDR3 reads CASGVAGAGFETQYF. In DNA, the CDR3 is TGTGCCAGCGGAGTAGCGGGGGCAGGGTTTGAGACCCAGTACTTC.